The T cell receptor beta chain under discussion was sequenced for a study of Graves' ophthalmopathy and Graves' hyperthyroidism. This clonotype was picked up many times. CDR1 and CDR2 from the germline V gene are DFQATT and SNEGSKA (reference sequence). The CDR3 is made up of 12 amino acids. The germline V and J ends were trimmed by 0 bases and 11 bases, with 13 bases remaining between them. Amplified TCR beta CDR3 regions were obtained using RNA transcripts as template. First-round RT-PCR relied on HTBI primers, and a second-round multiplex PCR came next. Via MiXCR, TCRdb re-called the multiplex PCR reads, giving one row per CDR3 protein. Of roughly 500,000 distinct CDR3 sequences listed, about an eighth are singletons.

The receptor was isolated from a woman in her 30s with Graves' ophthalmopathy. The rearrangement links TRBV20-1 to TRBJ1-1; TRBD1 is a possible D gene (6 bases). Sequences were obtained from blood. As DNA, the CDR3 is TGCAGTGCTAGAGAGGACGAGGGGGGGGCTTTCTTT. Protein product: CSAREDEGGAFF.